This TCR beta chain is drawn from a study of blood T cell repertoires in COVID-19 (TCRdb year 2020). As for the study more broadly: Samples from collaborators originated in the United States, Italy and Spain and spanned both the acute and convalescent phases of COVID-19. The prospective study material was composed of cDNA or gDNA derived from T cells, B-cell-depleted T cells, or PBMCs. Subjects who had been exposed to COVID-19, were actively infected with it, or had recovered from it provided the deeply sampled blood TCRbeta repertoires that made up the dataset. The repertoires were made available in a free public database intended to serve as a resource for research on the immune response to SARS-CoV-2. Samples came from the ongoing ImmuneRACE study (first 160 participants) plus 1,254 subjects from 6 global collaborators. The sample metadata nearly always contained a de-identified subject ID, COVID-19 status, age in years and sex. HLA class I and class II types, where available, came from metadata supplied by the sample provider rather than from assay-based typing. The paper's findings and limits, for the study overall: How much clinical and demographic metadata was included differed by source and by participant, and the metadata was provided uncurated.

Participants in the prospective study were aged roughly 18 to 90 years, lived in some 24 United States geographic areas, and enrolled through a virtual design. Cohort assignment in the prospective study relied on participant-reported clinical history from a screening survey and a study questionnaire. For ImmuneRACE Cohort 3, a participant was defined as recovered based on two consecutive negative NP/OP PCR tests, clearance by a healthcare professional, or resolution of symptoms. In the prospective study, mobile phlebotomists collected whole blood, serum and a nasopharyngeal or oropharyngeal swab from each participant. Over a roughly 2-month period, participants in the prospective study had the option of providing additional blood draws and questionnaires. Prospective study blood samples were shipped either frozen or at room temperature before DNA extraction. V loses 6 bases, J loses 4 bases, and the germline ends lie 7 bases apart. Reading from cysteine to phenylalanine, the CDR3 counts 11 amino acids. Only CDR3 DNA is held: 33 bases, read in frame from base 1.

TCRbeta CDR3 regions were amplified from genomic DNA by means of the immunoSEQ Assay, a bias-controlled multiplex PCR. On the study's bioinformatics: Nucleated cell counts per sample were estimated from amplification of reference gene primers within the assay. To quantify the absolute abundance of each unique TCRbeta CDR3 rearrangement, sequence reads were collapsed and filtered. For each sample, productive Simpson clonality was calculated by taking the square root of Simpson's diversity index across productive rearrangements. The table comes from immuneACCESS by way of TCRdb, which keeps in-frame sequences with V and J called. Part of the clones is missing from these tables; in studies checked, under half for an unresolved V gene and the rest for unknown reasons. V and J calls and clone size are as listed in that table; D and trimming were resolved from the DNA. This sample has 450,000 to 500,000 clones in its table, and 87% of those were observed once. Jointly, the top ten make up about 0.65% of the sample.

As concerns this clone: It has no known antigen specificity. No qualities accompany the bases; no much larger clone lies one base away.

Sequencing was carried out using PBMCs or T cells enriched from blood (not recorded which). The rearranged chain carries TRBV23-1 and TRBJ2-7, with the D gene call left open. TRBV23-1 is an ORF, with its function uncertain. The TCR sequence derives from a woman aged 18 to 35 who had recovered from COVID-19. The CDR3 here reads CASSPLYEQYF. The DNA is as follows: TGCGCCAGCAGCCCCCTATACGAGCAGTACTTC.